This T cell receptor (beta chain) was obtained from a study of T cell responses to AZD1222 COVID-19 vaccine. Study results and caveats: It was only after the peak T cell response that any repertoires were sampled. Targeting of unmutated variant regions was reportedly seen in nearly half of spike-specific TCRs. Spike-wide vaccine-associated CD4 TCRs dominated at 160-218 and 743-854. White British donors predominated, females outnumbered males, and clonal diversity was possibly underestimated.

Produced via immunoSEQ multiplex PCR; TCRdb's table is partial and in-frame only. The sample includes approximately 180,000 clones, about nine tenths of them seen just once. V was clipped by 0 bases and J by 6 bases, with 11 bases between them. CDR1 is SGHTA and CDR2 is FQGNSA in the germline V gene. The CDR3 extends over 14 amino acids. On this clone: Its specificity is not known.

This chain connects TRBV7-2 to TRBJ1-2; D is perhaps TRBD1 (6 bases). The source was peripheral blood, collected on day 0 of AZD1222 vaccination. The source of this sequence is an adult in good health. The CDR3 protein is CASSLASGVDGYTF. The CDR3 DNA follows: TGTGCCAGCAGCTTAGCCTCAGGGGTGGATGGCTACACCTTC.